This entry lists 20 T cell receptor beta chains sequenced from one sample in a study of T cells in Graves' hyperthyroidism and ophthalmopathy. What was amplified from RNA transcripts were TCR beta CDR3 regions. HTBI primers were the set used in a first-round RT-PCR of the TCR CDR3. TCRdb re-called the multiplex PCR reads through MiXCR, storing one row per CDR3 protein. The sample records hundreds of thousands of distinct CDR3 sequences, less than 15% being singletons. Sequencing was carried out using blood. These receptors were obtained from a woman aged 18-29 years with Graves' hyperthyroidism.

A note on this clonotype: A read error may explain this, as a much larger clone is one base away. The chain is built from TRBV4-2 and TRBJ1-2; D call uncertain. Per germline, CDR1 LGHNA and CDR2 YNFKEQ. The CDR3 contains 11 residues. V was cut by 3 bases and J by 8 bases, with 7 bases left in between. The CDR3 DNA is TGTGCCAGCAGCCAGGGGAACGGCTACACCTTC. Protein product: CASSQGNGYTF.

This clonotype was detected many times. The CDR3 DNA sequence: TGTGCCAGCAGCGGGGGACAAGCCTACGAGCAGTACTTC. Its translation: CASSGGQAYEQYF. The V and J genes are TRBV5-4 and TRBJ2-7, with TRBD1 as a possible D gene (6 bases). Trimming removed 4 bases at V and 2 bases at J, with 10 bases between. The germline gives CDR1 SGHNT, CDR2 YYREEE (reference sequence). This CDR3 is 13 amino acids long.

This sequence joins TRBV18 and TRBJ1-6; 7 nucleotides agree with TRBD1. J lost 0 bases, V lost 6 bases, and 5 bases had no gene match. The CDR3 spans 16 residues. The germline V gene has CDR1 KGHSH and CDR2 LQKENI. CDR3 nucleotide sequence: TGTGCCAGCTCGCGGGACAGTAGCTCCTATAATTCACCCCTCCACTTT. Residues: CASSRDSSSYNSPLHF.

The sample holds many counts of this clonotype. This chain joins TRBV11-2 and TRBJ2-5; 10 bases agree with TRBD2. V dropped 5 bases and J dropped 4; count of bases not matched to a gene: 7. The CDR3 runs to 15 residues. Germline values: CDR1 SGHAT, CDR2 FQNNGV. CDR3 sequence: CASSHLAGERETQYF. The DNA for the CDR3 is TGTGCCAGCAGCCACCTAGCGGGAGAAAGAGAGACCCAGTACTTC.

Only a few counts were recorded for this clonotype. The rearrangement joins TRBV20-1 to TRBJ2-7; 10 positions match TRBD2. Germline V CDR1 and CDR2: DFQATT, SNEGSKA (reference sequence). Trimming at V came to 3 bases and at J to 6 bases, leaving 8 bases not matched to a gene. The CDR3 runs 14 residues. The CDR3 loop is CSASRTSGLAEQYF. Here the CDR3 DNA reads TGCAGTGCTAGCCGGACTAGCGGCTTAGCCGAGCAGTACTTC.

The chain employs TRBV6-1 and TRBJ1-3, with D possibly TRBD1 on 5 matching bases. CDR1 and CDR2 from the germline V gene are MNHNS and SASEGT. V was cut by 5 bases and J by 0 bases, with 11 bases left in between. The CDR3 loop spans 15 amino acids. The CDR3 region has the DNA TGTGCCAGCAGTCTGACAGTCGCCTCTGGAAACACCATATATTTT. This encodes CASSLTVASGNTIYF.

The CDR3 nucleotides are TGTGCCAGCAGCACCAGACAGGGCGAATTCAGCAATCAGCCCCAGCATTTT. This encodes CASSTRQGEFSNQPQHF. The V call is TRBV7-2, the J call TRBJ1-5; 7 bases are a match to TRBD1. J gave up 1 base and V 5 bases, and 11 bases lay outside the gene matches. The CDR3 consists of 17 residues. The germline CDR1 and CDR2 sequences are SGHTA and FQGNSA.

This clonotype came up once. A much bigger clone sits one base away, suggesting this may be a read error. This chain connects TRBV12-3 or TRBV12-4 to TRBJ2-7; weak D call: TRBD2 (7 bases). V shed 7 bases and J shed 5 bases, with 18 bases lying between them. The CDR3 sequence is 14 residues long. The CDR3 loop is CASTLGGAAHEQYF. CDR3 bases: TGTGCCAGCACCCTAGGGGGGGCGGCACACGAGCAGTACTTC.

This clonotype was recorded many times. The V call is TRBV14, the J call TRBJ1-2; perhaps TRBD1 as D (5 bases). V dropped 4 bases and J dropped 2 bases, with 11 bases sitting between them. The length of the CDR3 is 14 residues. Germline V gene sequence: CDR1 SGHDN, CDR2 FVKESK. CDR3: CASSLNRDNYGYTF. Written as DNA, the CDR3 is TGTGCCAGCAGCCTAAACCGGGACAACTATGGCTACACCTTC. Full variable domain (rest looked up from reference TRBV14 and TRBJ1-2): EAGVTQFPSHSVIEKGQTVTLRCDPISGHDNLYWYRRVMGKEIKFLLHFVKESKQDESGMPNNRFLAERTGGTYSTLKVQPAELEDSGVYFCASSLNRDNYGYTFGSGTRLTVV.

The chain employs TRBV4-1 and TRBJ1-1, with TRBD1 matching 9 bases. V trimming: 4 bases; J trimming: 1 base; junction bases outside the gene matches: 7. Germline V CDR1 and CDR2: MGHRA, YSYEKL. The length of the CDR3 is 16 residues. CDR3 region: CASSPSDRGSNTEAFF. DNA for the CDR3: TGCGCCAGCAGCCCGTCGGACAGGGGATCGAACACTGAAGCTTTCTTT.

At least ten counts were recorded for this clonotype. The rearrangement joins TRBV18 to TRBJ1-2; tentatively, D is TRBD1 (5 bases). Per the germline V gene, CDR1 is KGHSH and CDR2 is LQKENI. V lost 0 bases and J 8 bases, leaving 13 bases between the germline ends. This CDR3 contains 14 residues. The CDR3 is CASSPPAQQAGYTF. In nucleotides, the CDR3 is TGTGCCAGCTCACCACCGGCCCAACAGGCGGGCTACACCTTC.

This clonotype has at least ten counts. The gene calls are TRBV6-6 and TRBJ1-6; possibly TRBD1 for D (5 bases). Germline V gives CDR1 MNHNY, CDR2 SVGAGI (reference sequence). Trimming took off 0 bases at V and 9 bases at J, with 15 bases between the two ends. The CDR3 contains 16 residues. Written as DNA, the CDR3 is TGTGCCAGCAGTTACTCGATGGGGCCAAACGGTTCACCCCTCCACTTT. This codes for CASSYSMGPNGSPLHF.

In its sample, this clonotype was seen many times. The V and J genes are TRBV20-1 and TRBJ2-7, with 12 positions matching TRBD2. J lost 5 bases, V lost 2 bases, and 13 bases had no gene match. Germline loops: CDR1 DFQATT, CDR2 SNEGSKA (reference sequence). This CDR3 spans 17 amino acids. The CDR3 sequence: CSARLRQTSGRRDEQYF. As DNA, the CDR3 is TGCAGTGCTAGACTCCGGCAAACTAGCGGGAGGAGGGACGAGCAGTACTTC.

There are many counts of this clonotype. The chain is built from TRBV3-1 and TRBJ2-1, with a weak D call TRBD2 (6 bases). Trimming stripped 4 bases from V and 8 bases from J, with 18 bases between. The germline CDR1 and CDR2 sequences are LGHDT and YNNKEL (reference sequence). CDR3 length: 15 residues. The CDR3 spells CASSRPGLLPDEQFF. The CDR3 nucleotides read TGTGCCAGCAGCCGGCCGGGACTTTTGCCTGATGAGCAGTTCTTC.

This clonotype came up a few times. The CDR3: CASSPGNLRYGYTF. The CDR3 region has the DNA TGTGCCAGCAGCCCCGGAAATCTTAGGTACGGCTACACCTTC. The chain couples TRBV4-2 to TRBJ1-2; D remains ambiguous. V was shortened by 4 bases and J by 8 bases, with 17 bases between the two germline ends. Germline CDR1 reads LGHNA; CDR2 reads YNFKEQ. The CDR3 has 14 amino acids.

This clonotype was counted many times. This chain links TRBV6-2 or TRBV6-3 with TRBJ2-3, with 8 bases identical to TRBD2. Per germline, CDR1 MNHEY and CDR2 SVGEGT. The CDR3 covers 15 residues. Germline trimming cut 5 bases from V and 4 bases from J; bases unmatched to any gene: 8. CDR3 DNA sequence: TGTGCCAGCAGTCGAGCGGGAGATGCCTCAGATACGCAGTATTTT. Its translation is CASSRAGDASDTQYF.

In its sample, this clonotype was seen many times. The chain carries TRBV28 and TRBJ2-5, with 12 bases fitting TRBD2. After removal of 5 bases from V and 13 bases from J, the junction contained 8 bases not matched to a gene. Germline CDR1 reads MDHEN; CDR2 reads SYDVKM. This CDR3 spans 13 amino acids. CDR3 DNA sequence: TGTGCCAGCAGTAGGGCTAGCGGGAGGGAGGGGTACTTC. This encodes CASSRASGREGYF.

This clonotype was seen at least ten times. The chain employs TRBV7-2 and TRBJ2-3; possible D gene TRBD1, 5 bases. Germline V gene lookup returns CDR1 SGHTA and CDR2 FQGNSA. The CDR3 consists of 14 residues. Trimming pared 4 bases from V and 3 bases from J, leaving 11 bases between. The CDR3 loop is CASSSPSGTDTQYF. As DNA, the CDR3 is TGTGCCAGCAGCTCGCCTTCAGGGACAGATACGCAGTATTTT.

The chain uses TRBV15 and TRBJ2-3; 14 bases agree with TRBD2. This CDR3 is built from 19 residues. Germline V gives CDR1 LNHNV, CDR2 YYDKDF (reference sequence). J was trimmed by 5 bases and V by 3 bases; bases with no gene match: 13. The CDR3 reads CATSSRIAKGTSGRDTQYF. CDR3 DNA sequence: TGTGCCACCAGCAGCAGAATTGCCAAGGGGACTAGCGGGAGAGATACGCAGTATTTT.

This clonotype came up a few times. This chain joins TRBV7-9 and TRBJ1-1, with D uncertain. Trimming left V 0 bases short and J 3 bases short, with 8 bases between. This CDR3 spans 14 amino acids. Looked up from germline, CDR1 is SEHNR and CDR2 is FQNEAQ (reference sequence). The CDR3 loop is CASSLAGTDTEAFF. The CDR3 DNA reads TGTGCCAGCAGCTTAGCTGGAACGGACACTGAAGCTTTCTTT.